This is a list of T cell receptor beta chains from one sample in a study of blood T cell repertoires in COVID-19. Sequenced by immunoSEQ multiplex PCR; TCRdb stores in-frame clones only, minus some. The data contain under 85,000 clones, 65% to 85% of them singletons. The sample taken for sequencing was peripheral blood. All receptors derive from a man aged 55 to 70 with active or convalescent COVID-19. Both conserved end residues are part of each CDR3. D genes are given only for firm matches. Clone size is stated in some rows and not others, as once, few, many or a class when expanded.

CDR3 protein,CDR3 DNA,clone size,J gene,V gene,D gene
CASSISGGGTGELFF,TGTGCCAGTAGTATTAGCGGGGGGGGCACCGGGGAGCTGTTTTTT,NA,TRBJ2-2,TRBV19,TRBD2
CAWSRGSNTEAFF,TGTGCCTGGAGTCGGGGGAGCAACACTGAAGCTTTCTTT,NA,TRBJ1-1,TRBV30,NA
CASSPWTSGAGNEQFF,TGTGCCAGCAGCCCTTGGACTAGCGGGGCGGGGAATGAGCAGTTCTTC,NA,TRBJ2-1,TRBV3-1/TRBV3-2,TRBD2
CATSTWTGGSGANVLTF,TGTGCCACCAGCACCTGGACAGGGGGGAGCGGGGCCAACGTCCTGACTTTC,NA,TRBJ2-6,TRBV15,TRBD1
CASSPTTAREQFF,TGTGCCAGTAGTCCGACGACAGCACGGGAGCAGTTCTTC,once,TRBJ2-1,TRBV19,NA
CASSSSSGGLTDTQYF,TGTGCCAGCAGCTCCTCTAGCGGGGGCCTCACAGATACGCAGTATTTT,NA,TRBJ2-3,TRBV7-9,TRBD2
CASSLFGNPNTEAFF,TGTGCCAGCAGCTTATTCGGGAATCCGAACACTGAAGCTTTCTTT,NA,TRBJ1-1,TRBV11-2,NA
CASSVAVYSTDTQYF,TGTGCCAGCAGCGTAGCTGTATATAGCACAGATACGCAGTATTTT,NA,TRBJ2-3,TRBV9,NA
CASSLVTSGVHGEAFF,TGCGCCAGCAGCTTGGTAACCTCAGGGGTGCATGGTGAAGCTTTCTTT,NA,TRBJ1-1,TRBV5-1,NA
CASSRSNEKLFF,TGTGCCAGCAGTAGGAGTAATGAAAAACTGTTTTTT,NA,TRBJ1-4,TRBV12-3/TRBV12-4,NA
CATSRDRSQPQHF,TGTGCCACCAGCAGAGATCGGAGCCAGCCCCAGCATTTT,NA,TRBJ1-5,TRBV15,NA
CASSLGQGTYEQYF,TGTGCCAGCAGCTTAGGACAGGGCACGTACGAGCAGTACTTC,NA,TRBJ2-7,TRBV11-2,TRBD1
CASSPQYKETQYF,TGTGCCAGCTCACCTCAGTACAAGGAGACCCAGTACTTC,NA,TRBJ2-5,TRBV18,NA
CASRTSGGYQETQYF,TGTGCCAGCAGGACTAGCGGGGGGTACCAAGAGACCCAGTACTTC,NA,TRBJ2-5,TRBV2,TRBD2
CASGRQGRTEAFF,TGTGCCAGCGGACGACAGGGGAGAACTGAAGCTTTCTTT,NA,TRBJ1-1,TRBV5-8,TRBD1
CASSPDRGLQPQHF,TGTGCCAGTAGTCCCGACAGGGGGCTTCAGCCCCAGCATTTT,NA,TRBJ1-5,TRBV19,TRBD1
CASSLDRVYEQYF,TGTGCCAGCAGCTTAGACAGGGTCTACGAGCAGTACTTC,NA,TRBJ2-7,TRBV11-1,NA
CASVAGSNQPQHF,TGTGCCAGTGTCGCGGGGAGCAATCAGCCCCAGCATTTT,NA,TRBJ1-5,TRBV28,NA
CASSRRGGAPGYF,TGTGCCAGCAGCCGACGCGGCGGGGCCCCGGGGTATTTT,once,TRBJ2-3,TRBV7-2,NA
CASSLGQRSSYNEQFF,TGTGCCAGCAGCTTGGGGCAAAGGAGCTCCTACAATGAGCAGTTCTTC,NA,TRBJ2-1,TRBV5-8,NA
CASSQDLPLTSGGTQYF,TGTGCCAGCAGCCAAGATCTCCCTTTGACTAGCGGGGGAACCCAGTACTTC,NA,TRBJ2-5,TRBV3-1/TRBV3-2,TRBD2
CASGATDTQYF,TGTGCCAGCGGGGCTACAGATACGCAGTATTTT,NA,TRBJ2-3,TRBV27,NA
CASSPLTGGGLNTEAFF,TGCGCCAGCAGCCCGCTGACAGGGGGCGGATTAAACACTGAAGCTTTCTTT,NA,TRBJ1-1,TRBV5-1,TRBD1
CASSLDSSSSYNEQFF,TGTGCCAGCAGCTTAGATTCTTCTAGCTCCTACAATGAGCAGTTCTTC,NA,TRBJ2-1,TRBV11-2,NA
CATSRDRGVGTEAFF,TGTGCCACCAGCAGAGACAGGGGGGTCGGGACTGAAGCTTTCTTT,NA,TRBJ1-1,TRBV15,TRBD1
CASSQLASGTYEQYF,TGCGCCAGCAGCCAGCTGGCTAGCGGGACCTACGAGCAGTACTTC,once,TRBJ2-7,TRBV4-1,TRBD2
CASSQVNEQFF,TGTGCCAGCAGTCAAGTAAATGAGCAGTTCTTC,NA,TRBJ2-1,TRBV2,NA
CASSQAVWGSEAFF,TGTGCCAGCAGCCAAGCCGTCTGGGGCAGTGAAGCTTTCTTT,NA,TRBJ1-1,TRBV14,NA
CASSLGQGLDQPQHF,TGTGCCAGCAGCTTAGGACAGGGACTCGATCAGCCCCAGCATTTT,NA,TRBJ1-5,TRBV7-9,TRBD1
CASSRDAYGYTF,TGTGCCAGCAGTCGGGATGCCTATGGCTACACCTTC,NA,TRBJ1-2,TRBV2,NA
CASSVGDRGNTEAFF,TGTGCCAGTAGTGTTGGGGACAGGGGGAACACTGAAGCTTTCTTT,NA,TRBJ1-1,TRBV19,TRBD1
CASSLEWKGQETQYF,TGTGCCAGCAGCTTAGAGTGGAAGGGGCAGGAGACCCAGTACTTC,NA,TRBJ2-5,TRBV5-4,NA
CATSRDFGTATLSGANVLTF,TGTGCCACCAGCAGAGATTTCGGGACAGCAACTCTCTCTGGGGCCAACGTCCTGACTTTC,NA,TRBJ2-6,TRBV15,TRBD1
CASSLLGENIQYF,TGTGCCAGCAGCTTATTAGGGGAAAACATTCAGTACTTC,NA,TRBJ2-4,TRBV7-3,NA
CASSHPTGRSTPLHF,TGTGCCAGCAGTCACCCGACAGGGAGAAGTACACCCCTCCACTTT,NA,TRBJ1-6,TRBV6-5,TRBD1
CASRRSPKETQYF,TGTGCCAGCAGGAGGTCGCCTAAAGAGACCCAGTACTTC,NA,TRBJ2-5,TRBV6-5,NA
CASSPRPFTGLFTDTQYF,TGTGCCAGCAGCCCGAGGCCCTTTACAGGGCTCTTCACAGATACGCAGTATTTT,NA,TRBJ2-3,TRBV7-2,NA
CASSLAGGTHYEQYF,TGTGCCAGCAGCTTAGCGGGGGGGACCCACTACGAGCAGTACTTC,NA,TRBJ2-7,TRBV7-8,TRBD2
CASSLWAESEAFF,TGTGCCAGCAGTTTATGGGCAGAGAGTGAAGCTTTCTTT,NA,TRBJ1-1,TRBV27,NA
CASSAKTGVETQYF,TGTGCCAGCAGCGCGAAGACAGGGGTAGAGACCCAGTACTTC,NA,TRBJ2-5,TRBV9,TRBD1
CAISESASFSPLHF,TGTGCCATCAGTGAGTCAGCGAGCTTTTCACCCCTCCACTTT,NA,TRBJ1-6,TRBV10-3,NA
CATSDSVAGPQETQYF,TGTGCCACCAGTGATTCTGTAGCGGGCCCTCAAGAGACCCAGTACTTC,NA,TRBJ2-5,TRBV24-1,TRBD2
CAYKQGANDEKLFF,TGTGCCTACAAACAGGGGGCGAACGATGAAAAACTGTTTTTT,NA,TRBJ1-4,TRBV5-4,TRBD1
CSASPQGSNGYTF,TGCAGTGCTAGTCCACAGGGGTCGAATGGCTACACCTTC,once,TRBJ1-2,TRBV20-1,TRBD1
CASSKRRGRDYNEQFF,TGTGCCAGCAGCAAGCGGAGGGGAAGGGACTACAATGAGCAGTTCTTC,NA,TRBJ2-1,TRBV7-6,NA
CASSTFGQDYYEQYF,TGTGCCAGCAGTACCTTCGGACAGGATTACTACGAGCAGTACTTC,NA,TRBJ2-7,TRBV6-2/TRBV6-3,TRBD1